Listed here is a single T cell receptor (beta chain). These data come from a study of blood T cell repertoires in COVID-19. Study-level information: Acute and convalescent COVID-19 samples came from the United States, Italy and Spain.

In the source study's methods: Amplification of reference gene primers was used by the study to estimate nucleated cell counts. Clones were read by immunoSEQ multiplex PCR, and TCRdb kept only the in-frame ones, dropping some. V and J calls and clone size are given by that table; D and trimming were obtained from the DNA. The data hold 50,000 to 80,000 clones, with about 70% observed a single time. V was pared by 6 bases and J by 6 bases, with 8 bases of the junction left unmatched. The CDR3 is 14 amino acids. Germline CDR1 is ENHRY and CDR2 is SYGVKD. The J gene is TRBJ2-3, the V gene TRBV10-3, with 8 bases aligning to TRBD1. The receptor was derived from a human donor in a cohort sampled during active COVID-19. Sequenced sample: peripheral blood. The CDR3 spells CAISGTGRTDTQYF. CDR3 nucleotides: TGTGCCATCAGCGGGACAGGACGGACCGATACGCAGTATTTT.